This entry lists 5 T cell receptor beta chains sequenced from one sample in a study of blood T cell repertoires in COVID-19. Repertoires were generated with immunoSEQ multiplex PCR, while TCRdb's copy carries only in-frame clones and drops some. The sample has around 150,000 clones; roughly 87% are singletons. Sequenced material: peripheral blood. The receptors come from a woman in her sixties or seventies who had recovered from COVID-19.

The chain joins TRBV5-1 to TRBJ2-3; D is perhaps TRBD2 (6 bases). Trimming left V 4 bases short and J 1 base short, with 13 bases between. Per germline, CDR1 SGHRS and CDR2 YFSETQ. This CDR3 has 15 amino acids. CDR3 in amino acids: CASSGGRPGTDTQYF. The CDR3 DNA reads TGCGCCAGCAGCGGAGGGAGGCCTGGCACAGATACGCAGTATTTT.

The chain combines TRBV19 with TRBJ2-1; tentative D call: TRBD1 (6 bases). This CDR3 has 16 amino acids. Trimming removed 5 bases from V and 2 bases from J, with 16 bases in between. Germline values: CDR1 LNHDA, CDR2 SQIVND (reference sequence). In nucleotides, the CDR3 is TGTGCCAGTAGTTCGTACAGGGCTCCCCCCTACAATGAGCAGTTCTTC. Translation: CASSSYRAPPYNEQFF. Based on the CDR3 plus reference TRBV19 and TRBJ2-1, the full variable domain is DGGITQSPKYLFRKEGQNVTLSCEQNLNHDAMYWYRQDPGQGLRLIYYSQIVNDFQKGDIAEGYSVSREKKESFPLTVTSAQKNPTAFYLCASSSYRAPPYNEQFFGPGTRLTVL.

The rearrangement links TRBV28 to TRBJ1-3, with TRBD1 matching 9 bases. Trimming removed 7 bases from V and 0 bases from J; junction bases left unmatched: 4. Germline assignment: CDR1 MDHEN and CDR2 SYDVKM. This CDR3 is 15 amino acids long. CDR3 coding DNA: TGTGCCAGCAATGGACAGGGGCGCTCTGGAAACACCATATATTTT. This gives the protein CASNGQGRSGNTIYF.

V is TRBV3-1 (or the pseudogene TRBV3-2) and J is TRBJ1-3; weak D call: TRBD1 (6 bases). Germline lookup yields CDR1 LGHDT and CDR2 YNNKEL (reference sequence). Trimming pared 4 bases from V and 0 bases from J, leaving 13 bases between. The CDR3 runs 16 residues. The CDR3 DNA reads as TGTGCCAGCAGCCTCCGGACAGAGAGCTCTGGAAACACCATATATTTT. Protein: CASSLRTESSGNTIYF.

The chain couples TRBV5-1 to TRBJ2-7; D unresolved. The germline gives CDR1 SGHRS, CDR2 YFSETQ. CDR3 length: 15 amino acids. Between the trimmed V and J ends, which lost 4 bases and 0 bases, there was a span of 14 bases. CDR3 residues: CASSPTTLSSYEQYF. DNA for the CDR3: TGCGCCAGCAGCCCTACTACCCTGAGCTCCTACGAGCAGTACTTC. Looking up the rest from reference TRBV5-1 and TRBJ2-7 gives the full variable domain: KAGVTQTPRYLIKTRGQQVTLSCSPISGHRSVSWYQQTPGQGLQFLFEYFSETQRNKGNFPGRFSGRQFSNSRSEMNVSTLELGDSALYLCASSPTTLSSYEQYFGPGTRLTVT.